This TCR beta chain was recorded in a study of blood T cell repertoires in COVID-19. The CDR3 spans 13 residues. Germline V gene data show CDR1 as SGHRS and CDR2 as YFSETQ. Trimming stripped 3 bases from V and 4 bases from J, with 10 bases between. In assigning cohorts, the study relied on participant-reported clinical history. Cohort 3 recovery required two negative PCRs, clearance, or symptom resolution. Clones were sequenced by immunoSEQ multiplex PCR, and TCRdb holds only the in-frame ones, with some missing. The sample lists a few hundred thousand clones, roughly 89% seen once, with around 10% in the top ten.

The V call is TRBV5-1, the J call TRBJ2-5, with D maybe TRBD1 (6 bases). The sequenced sample was PBMCs or T cells enriched from blood (not recorded which). The receptor's source is a woman in her forties or fifties who had recovered from COVID-19. CDR3 sequence (DNA): TGCGCCAGCAGCTGGGGGCTCGGAGAGACCCAGTACTTC. Protein: CASSWGLGETQYF.